This T cell receptor beta chain derives from a study of blood T cells in healthy people across ages. The study's findings and limits: As age increased, TCR beta diversity per million T cells fell in a roughly linear fashion.

With regard to this clonotype: As yet, its antigen is unknown.

PCR was performed a second time for roughly 6 to 12 cycles using a sample-barcoded 5' primer and a J-beta primer mix. Unique molecular identifiers of 12 random nucleotides labeled each cDNA. A single record per CDR3 protein comes from TCRdb applying MiXCR to the 5' RACE reads. The sample has 800,000 or so distinct CDR3 sequences, approximately 25% seen once. V shed 3 bases and J 8 bases; nucleotides not matched to a gene: 7. This CDR3 contains 14 residues. Per germline, CDR1 LNHDA and CDR2 SQIVND (reference sequence). A further study also used this sample, focusing on T cells of mothers and their children. As that study records: Each mother gave over 8.5 million TCR beta CDR3 reads; each child, several million. Mother-child pairs who were related displayed a slightly higher overlap than unrelated pairs, a difference that was non-significant.

The sample consisted of blood. The chain recombines TRBV19 with TRBJ2-4, with 7 bases that match TRBD2. The TCR originated in a boy younger than 18 in good health. The CDR3 region has the DNA TGTGCCAGTAGTATTGGACTAGGAAGGCACATTCAGTACTTC. Amino acids: CASSIGLGRHIQYF.